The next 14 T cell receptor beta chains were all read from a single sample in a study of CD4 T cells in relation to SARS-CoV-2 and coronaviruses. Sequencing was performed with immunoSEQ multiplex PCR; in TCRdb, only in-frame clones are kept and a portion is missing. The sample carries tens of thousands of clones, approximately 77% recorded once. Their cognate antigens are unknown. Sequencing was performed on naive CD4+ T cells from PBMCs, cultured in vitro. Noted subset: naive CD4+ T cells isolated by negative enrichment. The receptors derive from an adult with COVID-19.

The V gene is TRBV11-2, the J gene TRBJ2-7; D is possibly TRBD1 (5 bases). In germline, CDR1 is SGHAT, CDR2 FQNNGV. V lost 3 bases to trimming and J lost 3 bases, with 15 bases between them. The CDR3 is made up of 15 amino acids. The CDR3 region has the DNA TGTGCCAGCAGCTTGAGGCAGGGAAGAGTCTACGAGCAGTACTTC. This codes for CASSLRQGRVYEQYF.

CDR3 sequence: CSASVGGGGTEAFF. The DNA for the CDR3 is TGCAGTGCTAGTGTGGGGGGCGGGGGCACTGAAGCTTTCTTT. The chain joins TRBV20-1 to TRBJ1-1; a weak D match, TRBD1 (6 bases). Trimming cost V 3 bases and J 4 bases, with 15 bases left between them. Looked up from germline, CDR1 is DFQATT and CDR2 is SNEGSKA (reference sequence). This CDR3 comprises 14 residues.

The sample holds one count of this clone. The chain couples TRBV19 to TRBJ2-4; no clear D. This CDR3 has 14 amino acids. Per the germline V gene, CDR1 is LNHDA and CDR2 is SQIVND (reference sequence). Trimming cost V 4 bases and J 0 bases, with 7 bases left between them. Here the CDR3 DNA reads TGTGCCAGTAGTAGAAATCTAGCCAAAAACATTCAGTACTTC. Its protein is CASSRNLAKNIQYF.

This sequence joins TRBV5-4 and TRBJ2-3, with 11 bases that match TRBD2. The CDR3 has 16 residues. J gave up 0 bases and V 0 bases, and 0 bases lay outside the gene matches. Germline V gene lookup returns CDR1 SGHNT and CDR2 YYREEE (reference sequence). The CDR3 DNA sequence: TGTGCCAGCAGCTTGGGACTAGCGGGGAGCACAGATACGCAGTATTTT. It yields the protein CASSLGLAGSTDTQYF.

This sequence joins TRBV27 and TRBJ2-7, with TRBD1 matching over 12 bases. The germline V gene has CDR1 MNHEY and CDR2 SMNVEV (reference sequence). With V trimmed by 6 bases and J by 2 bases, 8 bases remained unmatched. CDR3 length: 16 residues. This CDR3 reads CASSLRGQGAAYEQYF. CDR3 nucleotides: TGTGCCAGCAGCCTAAGGGGACAGGGGGCCGCCTACGAGCAGTACTTC.

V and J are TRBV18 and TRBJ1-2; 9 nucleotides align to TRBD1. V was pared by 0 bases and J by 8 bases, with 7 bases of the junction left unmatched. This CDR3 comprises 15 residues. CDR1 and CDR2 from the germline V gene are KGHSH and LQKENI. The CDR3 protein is CASSPPGDRDTGYTF. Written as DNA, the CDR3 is TGTGCCAGCTCACCACCGGGGGACAGGGATACAGGCTACACCTTC.

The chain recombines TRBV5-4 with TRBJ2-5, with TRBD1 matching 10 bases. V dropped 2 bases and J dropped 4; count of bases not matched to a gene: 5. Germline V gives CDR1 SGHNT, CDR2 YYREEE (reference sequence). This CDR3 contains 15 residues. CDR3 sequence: CASSFRDRGGETQYF. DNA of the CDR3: TGTGCCAGCAGCTTCCGGGACAGGGGAGGAGAGACCCAGTACTTC.

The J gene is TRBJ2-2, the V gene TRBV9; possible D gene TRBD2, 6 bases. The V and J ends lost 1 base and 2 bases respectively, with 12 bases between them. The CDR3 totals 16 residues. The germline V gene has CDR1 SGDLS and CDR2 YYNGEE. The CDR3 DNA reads TGTGCCAGCAGCGTAAGCTTAGCGGTAAACACCGGGGAGCTGTTTTTT. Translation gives CASSVSLAVNTGELFF.

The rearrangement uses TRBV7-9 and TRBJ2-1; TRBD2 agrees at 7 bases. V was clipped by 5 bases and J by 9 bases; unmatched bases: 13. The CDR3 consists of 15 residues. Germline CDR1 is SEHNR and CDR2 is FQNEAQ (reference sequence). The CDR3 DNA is TGTGCCAGCAGCCCGCCGGGAGGCGGGGGAACTGAGCAGTTCTTC. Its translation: CASSPPGGGGTEQFF.

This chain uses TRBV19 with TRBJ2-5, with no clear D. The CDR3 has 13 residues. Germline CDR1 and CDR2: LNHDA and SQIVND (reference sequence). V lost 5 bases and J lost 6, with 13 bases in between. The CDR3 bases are TGTGCCAGTAGTTCCCCCGCCGGGCAGACCCAGTACTTC. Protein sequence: CASSSPAGQTQYF. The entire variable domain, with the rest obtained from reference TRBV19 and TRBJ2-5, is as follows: DGGITQSPKYLFRKEGQNVTLSCEQNLNHDAMYWYRQDPGQGLRLIYYSQIVNDFQKGDIAEGYSVSREKKESFPLTVTSAQKNPTAFYLCASSSPAGQTQYFGPGTRLLVL.

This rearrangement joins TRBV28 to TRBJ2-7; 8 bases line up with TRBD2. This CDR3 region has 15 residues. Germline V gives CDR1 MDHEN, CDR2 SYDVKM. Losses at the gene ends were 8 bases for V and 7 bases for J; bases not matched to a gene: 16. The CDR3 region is CASSRDWREVGEQYF. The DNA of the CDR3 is TGTGCCAGCTCCCGTGACTGGCGGGAGGTCGGTGAGCAGTACTTC.

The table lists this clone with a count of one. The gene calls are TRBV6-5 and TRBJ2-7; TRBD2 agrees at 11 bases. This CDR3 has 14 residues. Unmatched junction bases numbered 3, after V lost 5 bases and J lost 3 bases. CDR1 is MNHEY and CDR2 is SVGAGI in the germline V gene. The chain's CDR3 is CASSLGTSGYEQYF. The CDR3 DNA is TGTGCCAGCAGTCTGGGGACTAGCGGCTACGAGCAGTACTTC.

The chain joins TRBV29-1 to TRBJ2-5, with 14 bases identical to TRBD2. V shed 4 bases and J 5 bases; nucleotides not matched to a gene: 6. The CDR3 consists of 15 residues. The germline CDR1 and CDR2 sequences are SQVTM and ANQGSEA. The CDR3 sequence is CSVGVGLAGVETQYF. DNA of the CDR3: TGCAGCGTTGGAGTGGGACTAGCGGGAGTCGAGACCCAGTACTTC.

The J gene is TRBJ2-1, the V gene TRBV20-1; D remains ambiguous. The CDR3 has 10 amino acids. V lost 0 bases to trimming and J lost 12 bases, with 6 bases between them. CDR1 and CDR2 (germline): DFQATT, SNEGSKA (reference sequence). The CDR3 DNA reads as TGCAGTGCTAGAGATAATATGCAGTTCTTC. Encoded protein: CSARDNMQFF.